Listed below are T cell receptor beta chains from one sample, sequenced in a study of blood T cell repertoires in COVID-19. Some clones are missing from TCRdb's copy, which holds only in-frame ones; the method was immunoSEQ multiplex PCR. Among 150,000 to 180,000 clones listed, 70% to 85% were seen once. The specimen was peripheral blood. The receptors were gathered from a woman aged 60-70 years with acute or convalescent COVID-19. Both conserved end residues are part of each CDR3. The D gene is left open where the match is weak. The size of a clone is reported for some rows only, either as once, few or many, or as a class for expanded clones.

V gene,J gene,clone size,D gene,CDR3 length,CDR3 protein,CDR3 DNA
TRBV7-9,TRBJ2-1,.,TRBD1,14,CASSLGQGYNEQFF,TGTGCCAGCAGCTTAGGACAGGGGTACAATGAGCAGTTCTTC
TRBV9,TRBJ1-2,.,TRBD1,15,CASSVVSTGDGGYTF,TGTGCCAGCAGCGTAGTGTCGACAGGGGATGGTGGCTACACCTTC
TRBV6-1,TRBJ1-5,.,.,18,CASSERESLSYSNQPQHF,TGTGCCAGCAGTGAAAGGGAGAGCCTCTCATATAGCAATCAGCCCCAGCATTTT
TRBV25-1,TRBJ2-3,.,TRBD2,17,CASSEYGLAGTTDTQYF,TGTGCCAGCAGTGAATATGGGCTAGCGGGGACGACAGATACGCAGTATTTT
TRBV12-5,TRBJ1-2,once,.,13,CASGGDLGSSYTF,TGTGCTAGTGGTGGAGACCTCGGTTCCAGCTACACCTTC
TRBV2,TRBJ2-3,once,TRBD2,17,CARGTSGGVPGTDTQYF,TGTGCCCGTGGGACTAGCGGGGGGGTACCTGGCACAGATACGCAGTATTTT
TRBV7-9,TRBJ2-7,.,.,14,CASSSQGLSNEQYF,TGTGCCAGCAGCTCCCAGGGTCTCTCTAACGAGCAGTACTTC
TRBV6-5,TRBJ1-1,.,.,14,CASIKSSGDTEAFF,TGTGCCAGCATTAAGTCCTCAGGGGACACTGAAGCTTTCTTT
TRBV6-5,TRBJ1-1,.,.,13,CASSRQGYTEAFF,TGTGCCAGCAGTCGTCAGGGGTACACTGAAGCTTTCTTT
TRBV6-4,TRBJ2-2,once,TRBD2,17,CASSFASGGSNTGELFF,TGTGCCAGCAGTTTTGCTAGCGGGGGTTCGAACACCGGGGAGCTGTTTTTT
TRBV2,TRBJ1-5,.,TRBD1,15,CASRRDRGGNQPQHF,TGTGCCAGCAGGCGGGACAGGGGTGGGAATCAGCCCCAGCATTTT
TRBV5-5,TRBJ2-1,few,TRBD2,14,CASSLRVAGVEQFF,TGTGCCAGCAGCTTGAGGGTAGCGGGGGTTGAGCAGTTCTTC
TRBV12-3/TRBV12-4,TRBJ1-5,.,.,13,CASSGGQHQPQHF,TGTGCCAGCAGCGGAGGACAGCATCAGCCCCAGCATTTT
TRBV10-3,TRBJ1-3,few,TRBD1,15,CASAQGELSGNTIYF,TGTGCCTCCGCTCAGGGGGAGCTTTCTGGAAACACCATATATTTT
TRBV7-2,TRBJ1-1,.,.,16,CASSSGRGRGNTEAFF,TGTGCCAGCAGCTCCGGGAGGGGGAGGGGGAACACTGAAGCTTTCTTT
TRBV19,TRBJ1-2,.,.,15,CASSSGSLRAYGYTF,TGTGCCAGTAGTTCGGGGTCCCTACGGGCCTATGGCTACACCTTC
TRBV5-1,TRBJ2-7,once,.,16,CASSLGGASKTYEQYF,TGCGCCAGCAGCTTGGGGGGCGCAAGCAAAACCTACGAGCAGTACTTC
TRBV24-1,TRBJ1-5,.,.,11,CATRTHQPQHF,TGTGCCACCCGGACACATCAGCCCCAGCATTTT
TRBV5-1,TRBJ2-7,once,TRBD1,15,CASSSGTGAPWEQYF,TGCGCCAGCAGCTCTGGGACAGGGGCCCCGTGGGAGCAGTACTTC
TRBV18,TRBJ2-5,.,.,15,CASSPPTGNQETQYF,TGTGCCAGCTCACCACCCACAGGGAACCAAGAGACCCAGTACTTC
TRBV19,TRBJ1-1,.,.,11,CASSIWRGAFF,TGTGCCAGTAGTATTTGGAGGGGAGCTTTCTTT
TRBV2,TRBJ1-6,.,.,14,CAARPSLSGSPLHF,TGTGCCGCTAGACCCAGCCTTTCGGGTTCACCCCTCCACTTT
TRBV4-1,TRBJ1-2,.,TRBD1,15,CASSQTGGPNYGYTF,TGCGCCAGCAGCCAGACAGGGGGCCCAAACTATGGCTACACCTTC
TRBV30,TRBJ1-2,.,TRBD1,13,CALMDRVNYGYTF,TGTGCCTTGATGGACAGGGTGAACTATGGCTACACCTTC
TRBV10-3,TRBJ2-1,.,TRBD1,12,CAIGTVGDEQFF,TGTGCCATCGGGACAGTCGGCGATGAGCAGTTCTTC
TRBV7-9,TRBJ1-4,.,TRBD1,15,CASSSGQTPNEKLFF,TGTGCCAGCAGCTCGGGACAGACCCCTAATGAAAAACTGTTTTTT
TRBV14,TRBJ2-5,medium-sized,TRBD2,17,CASSQALAGGNQETQYF,TGTGCCAGCAGCCAAGCACTAGCGGGGGGTAACCAAGAGACCCAGTACTTC
TRBV9,TRBJ2-1,.,TRBD2,19,CASSRSSSPRGNEGNEQFF,TGTGCCAGCAGTCGTAGCTCGTCACCGCGGGGGAACGAGGGCAATGAGCAGTTCTTC
TRBV5-1,TRBJ1-2,.,.,14,CASSPGGAGDGYTF,TGCGCCAGCAGCCCTGGGGGGGCTGGGGATGGCTACACCTTC
TRBV5-1,TRBJ2-5,.,.,15,CASSSPGIYQETQYF,TGCGCCAGCAGCTCCCCCGGGATCTACCAAGAGACCCAGTACTTC
TRBV30,TRBJ1-1,.,.,13,CAWARGGDTEAFF,TGTGCCTGGGCCCGCGGGGGGGACACTGAAGCTTTCTTT
TRBV27,TRBJ1-1,.,.,14,CASSSAGMNTEAFF,TGTGCCAGCAGTTCGGCAGGGATGAACACTGAAGCTTTCTTT
TRBV19,TRBJ1-2,once,.,13,CASSTARTWGYTF,TGTGCCAGTAGTACCGCGCGGACATGGGGCTACACCTTC